This T cell receptor beta chain was profiled in a study of cytomegalovirus exposure and HLA in healthy donors. Across the study: Unique TCRs numbering some 77 million, obtained from HLA-typed donors, made up an early data release. Overall study results and limits: The classifier reportedly diagnosed cytomegalovirus status with high sensitivity and specificity. Exclusion as indistinguishable affected some V segments, including TRBV6-2 and TRBV6-3. Most of the CMV-associated TCR beta chains (in a later analysis) appeared to be HLA-restricted.

PCR used 60 Vbeta primers and 13 Jbeta primers. Method: immunoSEQ multiplex PCR; TCRdb's copy keeps in-frame clones and lacks some. This table has 160,000 or so clones, 70% to 85% appearing once. Comments on this clone: What it recognizes is unknown.

The CDR3 sequence is 13 residues long. Germline V CDR1 and CDR2: LNHDA, SQIVND (reference sequence). With 9 bases removed from V and 4 bases from J, the gap between germline ends came to 12 bases. The clonotype comes from a human donor in good health. The gene calls are TRBV19 and TRBJ1-4; tentatively, D is TRBD1 (6 bases). Source material: PBMCs. The CDR3 DNA is TGTGCCAGCAGGACAGACAGTAATGAAAAACTGTTTTTT. This encodes CASRTDSNEKLFF.